This TCR beta chain was sequenced in a study of monozygotic twins with inflammatory bowel disease. TCRdb reanalyzed the 5' RACE reads, giving one entry per CDR3 protein sequence and no DNA. The repertoire table contains about 110,000 distinct CDR3 sequences. Germline assignment: CDR1 SGHRS and CDR2 YFSETQ. This CDR3 has 12 amino acids. On this clonotype: Its specificity is not known.

General study findings and limits: It was not supported that a single strong signal or clonotype was associated with IBD. Distinguishing T cell subtypes was not possible. The study found lower TCRbeta diversity (inverse Simpson) in IBD patients than in healthy co-twins.

Material: blood. This chain links TRBV5-1 with TRBJ2-7; checking the TCRdb D call of TRBD1 is not possible without DNA. This TCR was recovered from a human donor with ulcerative colitis or Crohn's disease, or a healthy co-twin of an affected twin (not recorded which). This CDR3 reads CASSLRGAEQYF.